Listed here are 3 T cell receptor beta chains from one sample, sequenced in a study of preoperative IRX-2 immunotherapy in early breast cancer (dated by TCRdb to about 2019). The sample's treatment or condition label, in plain terms: preoperative locoregional IRX-2 cytokine immunotherapy. Receptor libraries were prepared by the immunoSEQ multiplex PCR assay. Here the immuneACCESS table is served through TCRdb, limited to in-frame sequences with V and J called. Missing clones are a known gap in these copies; in checked studies unresolved V genes cover under half, and the rest lacks a known reason. The sample table records about 19,000 clones; around four fifths of these occur just once. The top ten clones comprise approximately 1.1% of the sample. The input for sequencing was lymph node tissue, taken after IRX-2 immunotherapy. The source of these receptors is a human donor with breast cancer.

The genes are TRBV18 and TRBJ1-2, with 7 bases that match TRBD1. There are 15 residues in the CDR3. V was pared by 3 bases and J by 5 bases, with 9 bases of the junction left unmatched. The V gene's germline CDR1 is KGHSH and CDR2 LQKENI. CDR3 coding DNA: TGTGCCAGCTCACCTGGTCAAGGGGGCCGGTATGGCTACACCTTC. This codes for CASSPGQGGRYGYTF.

This sequence joins TRBV30 and TRBJ1-2, with 10 bases lining up with TRBD1. CDR3 length: 13 amino acids. V lost 5 bases, J lost 8 bases, and 8 bases stayed unmatched. Germline V gene lookup returns CDR1 GTSNPN and CDR2 SVGIG (reference sequence). The CDR3 reads CAWGLGTGDGYTF. CDR3 nucleotides: TGTGCCTGGGGCTTGGGGACAGGGGACGGCTACACCTTC.

The J gene is TRBJ1-2, the V gene TRBV28; no clear D. V was trimmed by 5 bases and J by 7 bases, leaving 11 bases between them. This CDR3 is built from 12 residues. Germline V gives CDR1 MDHEN, CDR2 SYDVKM. The CDR3, as DNA: TGTGCCAGCAGTGATTGGAGGGCTGGCTACACCTTC. It translates to CASSDWRAGYTF.